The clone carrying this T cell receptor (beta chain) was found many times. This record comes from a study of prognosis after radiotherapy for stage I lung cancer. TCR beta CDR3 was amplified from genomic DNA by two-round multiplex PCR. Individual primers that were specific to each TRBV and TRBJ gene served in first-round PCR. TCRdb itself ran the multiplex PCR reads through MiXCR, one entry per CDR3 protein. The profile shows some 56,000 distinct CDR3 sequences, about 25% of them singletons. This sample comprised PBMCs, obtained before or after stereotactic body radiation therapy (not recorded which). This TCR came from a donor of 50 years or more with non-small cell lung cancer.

The CDR3 is CASSLGQGAGYNQPQHF. CDR3 DNA: TGTGCCAGCAGCTTAGGTCAGGGAGCTGGCTACAATCAGCCCCAGCATTTT. The genes are TRBV7-9 and TRBJ1-5; maybe TRBD1 (5 bases). CDR1 is SEHNR, CDR2 FQNEAQ, per germline (reference sequence). V was pared by 1 base and J by 3 bases, with 16 bases between. The CDR3 extends over 17 amino acids.